The 24 T cell receptor beta chains presented below share a single source sample, sequenced in a study of human T cells and chemical hapten exposure. Each CDR3 protein is one row after TCRdb ran MiXCR on the 5' RACE reads. The sample has 130,000 or so distinct CDR3 sequences; 4.1% are singletons. Whole blood, unfractionated, served as the material for total RNA extraction. All receptors come from a female donor in good health.

This clonotype has a count of ten or more. This chain uses TRBV20-1 with TRBJ2-7, with 9 positions matching TRBD1. Losses at the gene ends were 3 bases for V and 4 bases for J; bases not matched to a gene: 7. The germline CDR1 and CDR2 sequences are DFQATT and SNEGSKA (reference sequence). The CDR3 is 14 amino acids. DNA for the CDR3: TGCAGTGCTAGTTTGTTGGACAGGGGATACGAGCAGTACTTC. This gives the protein CSASLLDRGYEQYF.

There are many counts of this clonotype. The CDR3 nucleotides are TGTGCCAGCGGGGGGTCCACTGGAAACACCATATATTTT. Translation: CASGGSTGNTIYF. V and J are TRBV28 and TRBJ1-3; D might be TRBD1 (5 bases). This CDR3 has 13 amino acids. The V end was cut by 8 bases, the J end by 2 bases, with 10 bases between. Germline CDR1 is MDHEN and CDR2 is SYDVKM. The full variable domain, with the rest looked up from reference TRBV28 and TRBJ1-3, is DVKVTQSSRYLVKRTGEKVFLECVQDMDHENMFWYRQDPGLGLRLIYFSYDVKMKEKGDIPEGYSVSREKKERFSLILESASTNQTSMYLCASGGSTGNTIYFGEGSWLTVV.

Ten or more counts support this clonotype. CDR3 residues: CASSRTLGDTQYF. CDR3 in DNA: TGTGCCAGCAGTCGGACCCTCGGAGATACGCAGTATTTT. This rearrangement joins TRBV2 to TRBJ2-3; no reliable D call. The CDR3 is 13 residues long. The ends were cut back, 5 bases at V and 5 bases at J, with 11 bases in the middle. The germline CDR1 and CDR2 sequences are SNHLY and FYNNEI.

This clonotype occurred many times. The J gene is TRBJ2-7, the V gene TRBV7-9; TRBD2 is a possible D gene (6 bases). Between the trimmed V and J ends, which lost 7 bases and 3 bases, there was a span of 19 bases. Germline CDR1 is SEHNR and CDR2 is FQNEAQ (reference sequence). The CDR3 has 15 residues. The CDR3 DNA reads TGTGCCAGCACCCGGGGGAACAGCAGGAACTACGAGCAGTACTTC. This translates into CASTRGNSRNYEQYF.

This clonotype was seen many times. The chain employs TRBV7-9 and TRBJ2-3; D perhaps matches TRBD2 (5 bases). Germline V gene data show CDR1 as SEHNR and CDR2 as FQNEAQ (reference sequence). Trimming pared 1 base from V and 4 bases from J, leaving 15 bases between. The CDR3 sequence is 16 residues long. CDR3 protein: CASSLVSDGVADTQYF. In DNA form, the CDR3 reads TGTGCCAGCAGCTTAGTAAGCGACGGGGTCGCAGATACGCAGTATTTT. Full variable domain (outside the CDR3, taken from reference TRBV7-9 and TRBJ2-3): DTGVSQNPRHKITKRGQNVTFRCDPISEHNRLYWYRQTLGQGPEFLTYFQNEAQLEKSRLLSDRFSAERPKGSFSTLEIQRTEQGDSAMYLCASSLVSDGVADTQYFGPGTRLTVL.

This clonotype was detected ten times or more. The chain uses TRBV6-1 and TRBJ1-5, with 7 bases identical to TRBD1. Germline CDR1 and CDR2: MNHNS and SASEGT. J lost 4 bases, V lost 8 bases, and 5 bases had no gene match. This CDR3 is 13 amino acids long. CDR3 protein: CASRPGGNQPQHF. CDR3 in DNA: TGTGCCAGCCGGCCAGGGGGTAATCAGCCCCAGCATTTT.

This clonotype was recorded at least ten times. The chain joins TRBV5-5 to TRBJ2-7; D remains unclear. The CDR3 totals 16 residues. The V gene's germline CDR1 is SGHKS and CDR2 YYEKEE (reference sequence). The ends were cut back, 4 bases at V and 2 bases at J, with 19 bases in the middle. The chain's CDR3 is CASSPLTTAWTYEQYF. The CDR3 DNA reads as TGTGCCAGCAGCCCCTTAACAACAGCTTGGACCTACGAGCAGTACTTC.

This clonotype was recorded many times. V gene TRBV6-5 combines with J gene TRBJ1-3; D gene uncertain. V shed 0 bases and J shed 4 bases, with 10 bases lying between them. From germline, CDR1 is MNHEY and CDR2 SVGAGI. The CDR3 sequence is 15 residues long. The CDR3 coding sequence is TGTGCCAGCAGTTACTCGTGGGGATCCGGAAACACCATATATTTT. It is translated as CASSYSWGSGNTIYF.

In its sample, this clonotype was seen once. Given a much more abundant clone one base away, this may be a read error. CDR3 in DNA: TGTGCCATCAAGACAGGGGGCGACGAGCGGTACTTC. It codes for CAIKTGGDERYF. This chain connects TRBV10-3 to TRBJ2-7; TRBD1 matches 10 bases. Germline V gene sequence: CDR1 ENHRY, CDR2 SYGVKD. The CDR3 runs 12 residues.

This clonotype was counted ten times or more. The chain employs TRBV5-1 and TRBJ1-6; TRBD1 matches at 8 bases. Per germline, CDR1 SGHRS and CDR2 YFSETQ. The length of the CDR3 is 15 residues. Germline trimming cut 1 base from V and 7 bases from J; bases unmatched to any gene: 4. CDR3 in DNA: TGCGCCAGCAGCTTGTCCAGGGGGCACAATTCACCCCTCCACTTT. Residues: CASSLSRGHNSPLHF.

This clonotype was seen ten or more times. This chain links TRBV5-4 with TRBJ2-3; 12 bases map to TRBD2. The CDR3 runs 17 residues. The germline V gene encodes CDR1 SGHNT and CDR2 YYREEE (reference sequence). Trimming cost V 4 bases and J 6 bases; bases outside gene matches: 12. DNA of the CDR3: TGTGCCAGCAGCCCGAGGTCTAGCGGGGGGGCCGGTGATACGCAGTATTTT. Its translation is CASSPRSSGGAGDTQYF.

This clonotype was seen ten or more times. The CDR3 DNA sequence: TGTGCCAGCAGCATCAGGACAGGGAAGGAGCAGTACTTC. Amino acid sequence: CASSIRTGKEQYF. The chain links TRBV6-2 or TRBV6-3 to TRBJ2-7, with TRBD1 matching over 8 bases. Per germline, CDR1 MNHEY and CDR2 SVGEGT. Germline trimming cut 6 bases from V and 7 bases from J; bases unmatched to any gene: 8. This CDR3 is 13 amino acids long.

This clonotype appeared many times. The chain links TRBV5-6 to TRBJ1-5; D is possibly TRBD1 (5 bases). CDR1 and CDR2 from the germline V gene are SGHDT and YYEEEE. The V gene lost 1 base and the J gene lost 5 bases, with 16 bases spanning the gap. The CDR3 contains 16 residues. In nucleotides, the CDR3 is TGTGCCAGCAGCTTGCGGCAGGGCAGAATCGATCAGCCCCAGCATTTT. Amino acid sequence: CASSLRQGRIDQPQHF.

This clonotype was detected ten times or more. The CDR3 region is CASSLDTGSYNEQFF. The CDR3 DNA sequence: TGCGCCAGCAGCTTGGATACAGGCTCCTACAATGAGCAGTTCTTC. V and J are TRBV5-1 and TRBJ2-1, with D perhaps matching TRBD1 (5 bases). The CDR3 covers 15 residues. V gave up 0 bases and J gave up 0 bases, with 7 bases separating them. CDR1 and CDR2 from the germline V gene are SGHRS and YFSETQ.

This clonotype has a count of ten or more. The rearrangement joins TRBV20-1 to TRBJ2-3; tentatively, D is TRBD1 or TRBD2 (5 bases each). Germline CDR1 DFQATT, CDR2 SNEGSKA (reference sequence). V was shortened by 7 bases and J by 4 bases, with 12 bases between the two germline ends. This CDR3 has 12 residues. The CDR3 region has the DNA TGCAGTGGGTTTGGGGGTGCAGATACGCAGTATTTT. Amino acids: CSGFGGADTQYF.

This clonotype occurred many times. This chain uses TRBV7-3 with TRBJ1-1; TRBD1 agrees at 8 bases. V shed 10 bases, J shed 3 bases, and the junction held 7 bases outside the gene matches. The CDR3 has 13 amino acids. Germline V lookup: CDR1 SGHTA, CDR2 FQGTGA. The CDR3 DNA sequence: TGTGCCACCCAACGGACAGGGTACACTGAAGCTTTCTTT. It specifies CATQRTGYTEAFF.

This chain connects TRBV9 to TRBJ1-1; 7 bases match TRBD1. The CDR3 is made up of 15 amino acids. Trimming at V came to 3 bases and at J to 1 base, leaving 6 bases not matched to a gene. Germline CDR1 is SGDLS and CDR2 is YYNGEE. As DNA, the CDR3 is TGTGCCAGCAGCGCCAGGGGGAGGGAGAACACTGAAGCTTTCTTT. Residues: CASSARGRENTEAFF. The full variable domain, in which reference TRBV9 and TRBJ1-1 provide the parts outside the CDR3, is DSGVTQTPKHLITATGQRVTLRCSPRSGDLSVYWYQQSLDQGLQFLIQYYNGEERAKGNILERFSAQQFPDLHSELNLSSLELGDSALYFCASSARGRENTEAFFGQGTRLTVV.

This clonotype came up a few times. This rearrangement joins TRBV11-2 to TRBJ2-7; D perhaps matches TRBD1 (6 bases). V shed 1 base and J shed 2 bases, with 12 bases lying between them. This CDR3 is 15 amino acids long. Germline CDR1 and CDR2: SGHAT and FQNNGV. CDR3 region: CASSLVARQAYEQYF. The CDR3 DNA is TGTGCCAGCAGCTTAGTAGCGAGACAGGCCTACGAGCAGTACTTC.

This clonotype was seen many times. This rearrangement joins TRBV6-6 to TRBJ2-7; 11 bases align to TRBD1. The trim removed 2 bases at V and 7 bases at J, leaving 4 bases unmatched. CDR1 is MNHNY, CDR2 SVGAGI, per germline (reference sequence). The CDR3 totals 14 residues. This CDR3 is CASSYPGTGGEQYF. Written as DNA, the CDR3 is TGTGCCAGCAGTTACCCCGGGACAGGGGGGGAGCAGTACTTC.

The rearrangement uses TRBV2 and TRBJ1-5; TRBD1 is a possible D gene (6 bases). This CDR3 spans 14 amino acids. Germline-derived CDR1 and CDR2 are SNHLY and FYNNEI. Trimming shortened V by 1 base and J by 5 bases, and 9 bases separated the two germline ends. The CDR3 spells CASSEVAGDQPQHF. DNA of the CDR3: TGTGCCAGCAGTGAAGTGGCAGGGGATCAGCCCCAGCATTTT.

This chain uses TRBV5-4 with TRBJ1-5, with D possibly matching TRBD1 (5 bases). Trimming took off 4 bases at V and 9 bases at J, with 11 bases between the two ends. Germline V gene sequence: CDR1 SGHNT, CDR2 YYREEE (reference sequence). The length of the CDR3 is 12 residues. The CDR3 nucleotides are TGTGCCAGCAGCCGGGACGGGGGGCCCCAGCATTTT. It codes for CASSRDGGPQHF.

This clonotype was seen many times. The chain is built from TRBV27 and TRBJ2-7; TRBD2 aligns across 10 bases. The V gene's germline CDR1 is MNHEY and CDR2 SMNVEV (reference sequence). Unmatched junction bases numbered 3, after V lost 2 bases and J lost 5 bases. This CDR3 is 14 amino acids long. CDR3: CASSLTGTSDEQYF. DNA of the CDR3: TGTGCCAGCAGTTTAACCGGGACTAGCGACGAGCAGTACTTC.

This clonotype has a count of ten or more. The chain employs TRBV20-1 and TRBJ2-4; D remains ambiguous. The V gene's germline CDR1 is DFQATT and CDR2 SNEGSKA (reference sequence). The CDR3 runs to 13 residues. V gave up 2 bases and J gave up 4 bases, with 9 bases separating them. The chain's CDR3 is CSARSPPKNIQYF. DNA of the CDR3: TGCAGTGCTAGAAGTCCGCCTAAAAACATTCAGTACTTC.

This clonotype has at least ten counts. Relative to the germline gene, one junction end is altered; a read error may explain this. CDR3 in amino acids: CSARAPRDRDKSPLHF. The CDR3 bases are TGCAGTGCTAGAGCTCCTCGGGACAGGGATAAATCACCCCTCCACTTT. The J gene is TRBJ1-6, the V gene TRBV20-1; TRBD1 matches 9 bases. CDR3 length: 16 amino acids. Germline V gene lookup returns CDR1 DFQATT and CDR2 SNEGSKA (reference sequence).